This TCR beta chain appears in the sequencing data of a study of control samples from healthy donors and cancer patients (dated by TCRdb to 2020 to 2021). Comment on this clone: The antigen it recognizes is unknown. There are no base qualities to consult, and no much larger clone falls within one base.

CDR1 and CDR2 were assigned from the germline V gene as SNHLY and FYNNEI. The CDR3 runs 13 residues from the cysteine to the phenylalanine. Only the CDR3 part of the read is kept: 39 bases, read in frame from the first base. A distance of 12 bases separates the germline ends of V and J, which lose 5 bases and 7 bases respectively. Preparation of the library involved the immunoSEQ multiplex PCR assay. This is the immuneACCESS table as TCRdb keeps it, with only in-frame sequences that have V and J called. A part of the clones is gone; compared with another copy, unresolved V genes explain less than half, and the rest is unexplained. The sample includes 150,000 to 200,000 clones, with about 87% observed a single time. 12% of the sample comes from the top ten.

The chain links TRBV2 with TRBJ1-5; TRBD1 is perhaps the D gene, given 5 matching bases. The sequenced material came from blood. The sequence was collected from a man aged 25 to 45 in good health. The DNA sequence is TGTGCCAGCAGTCTAGCACAGGTCCAGCCCCAGCATTTT. It specifies CASSLAQVQPQHF.